A selection of T cell receptor beta chains follows, all from one sample in a study of blood T cells in healthy people across ages. TCRdb processed the 5' RACE reads anew with MiXCR; each CDR3 protein has one entry. The sample carries some 1.7 million distinct CDR3 sequences, 28% recorded once. Source material: blood. Receptors originate from a woman in her 30s in good health. CDR3s include the opening cysteine and the closing phenylalanine or tryptophan. Each record gives: clone size, V gene, J gene, D gene, CDR3 protein, CDR3 DNA. D genes are given only for firm matches. Clone size is shown for a subset of rows, as once, few, many or a class of expanded clone.

few	TRBV29-1	TRBJ2-1	-	CSLSGLWGLAYNEQFF	TGCAGCCTATCGGGGTTATGGGGACTGGCCTACAATGAGCAGTTCTTC
many	TRBV29-1	TRBJ2-7	-	CLLGQLYEQYF	TGTCTCCTAGGACAGCTCTACGAGCAGTACTTC
-	TRBV24-1	TRBJ2-7	-	CATSAGAGDNEQYF	TGTGCCACCAGTGCGGGGGCTGGGGATAATGAGCAGTACTTC
-	TRBV7-2	TRBJ1-1	-	CASSTQGLGATEAFF	TGTGCCAGCAGCACTCAGGGATTGGGAGCCACTGAAGCTTTCTTT
many	TRBV24-1	TRBJ2-4	-	CATSLQGENIQYF	TGTGCCACCAGTCTTCAGGGCGAAAACATTCAGTACTTC
many	TRBV9	TRBJ2-7	-	CASSVDGDYEQYF	TGTGCCAGCAGCGTAGACGGGGACTACGAGCAGTACTTC
-	TRBV12-3/TRBV12-4	TRBJ1-2	-	CANSQTDYGYTF	TGTGCCAACAGCCAGACTGATTATGGCTACACCTTC
many	TRBV20-1	TRBJ2-3	-	CSARDPIGMFDTQYF	TGCAGTGCTAGAGATCCCATTGGGATGTTCGATACGCAGTATTTT
many	TRBV6-2/TRBV6-3	TRBJ2-7	TRBD2	CASRTAGLAGGSSYEQYF	TGTGCCAGCAGGACGGCGGGACTAGCGGGAGGTAGCTCCTACGAGCAGTACTTC
-	TRBV7-2	TRBJ2-7	-	CASSLGMQTYEQYF	TGTGCCAGCAGCCTAGGGATGCAGACCTACGAGCAGTACTTC
many	TRBV6-5	TRBJ2-7	TRBD2	CASSASGEHYEQYF	TGTGCCAGCAGCGCTAGCGGGGAACACTACGAGCAGTACTTC
-	TRBV7-9	TRBJ1-1	-	CATNRKNTEAFF	TGTGCCACCAACAGAAAAAACACTGAAGCTTTCTTT
few	TRBV30	TRBJ2-6	-	CARIDYSGANVLTF	TGTGCCCGGATTGACTACTCTGGGGCCAACGTCCTGACTTTC
-	TRBV20-1	TRBJ2-5	-	CSARGPSPQETQYF	TGCAGTGCTAGAGGTCCAAGCCCACAAGAGACCCAGTACTTC
-	TRBV30	TRBJ1-4	-	CAWRDITGINEKLFF	TGTGCCTGGAGGGATATTACAGGGATAAATGAAAAACTGTTTTTT
many	TRBV28	TRBJ2-7	TRBD1	CASSSPRGQGAYEQYF	TGTGCCAGCAGTTCACCTCGGGGACAGGGGGCCTACGAGCAGTACTTC
few	TRBV7-2	TRBJ2-1	-	CASSRGWRGPNEQFF	TGTGCCAGCAGCCGTGGCTGGAGAGGACCCAATGAGCAGTTCTTC
many	TRBV6-5	TRBJ2-7	TRBD2	CASSHPRTSGNYEQYF	TGTGCCAGCAGTCACCCAAGGACTAGCGGGAACTACGAGCAGTACTTC
-	TRBV5-1	TRBJ1-2	-	CASSLMQNGYTF	TGCGCCAGCAGCTTGATGCAGAATGGCTACACCTTC
many	TRBV10-2	TRBJ2-6	TRBD2	CAIPLAGGSGANVLTF	TGCGCCATCCCTCTAGCGGGGGGCTCTGGGGCCAACGTCCTGACTTTC
many	TRBV20-1	TRBJ2-7	-	CSAQTRADEQYF	TGCAGTGCTCAGACTAGGGCCGACGAGCAGTACTTC
many	TRBV7-3	TRBJ2-1	-	CASSGGTLGNEQFF	TGTGCCAGCAGCGGAGGGACGTTGGGGAATGAGCAGTTCTTC
-	TRBV18	TRBJ2-5	-	CASSPWAQETQYF	TGTGCCAGCTCACCATGGGCCCAAGAGACCCAGTACTTC